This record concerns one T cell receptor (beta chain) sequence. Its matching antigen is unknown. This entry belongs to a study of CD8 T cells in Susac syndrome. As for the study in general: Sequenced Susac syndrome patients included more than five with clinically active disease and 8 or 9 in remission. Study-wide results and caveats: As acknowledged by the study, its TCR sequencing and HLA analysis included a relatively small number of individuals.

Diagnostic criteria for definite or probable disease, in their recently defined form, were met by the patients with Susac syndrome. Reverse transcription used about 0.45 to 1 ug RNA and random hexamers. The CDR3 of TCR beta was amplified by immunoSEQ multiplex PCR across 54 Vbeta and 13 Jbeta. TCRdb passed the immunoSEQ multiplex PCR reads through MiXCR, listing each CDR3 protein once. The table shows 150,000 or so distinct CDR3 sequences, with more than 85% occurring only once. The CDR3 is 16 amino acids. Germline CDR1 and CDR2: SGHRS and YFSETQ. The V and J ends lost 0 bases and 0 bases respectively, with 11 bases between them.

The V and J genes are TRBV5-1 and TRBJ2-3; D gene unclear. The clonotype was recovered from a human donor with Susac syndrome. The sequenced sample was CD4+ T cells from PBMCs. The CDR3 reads CASSLDTGGSTDTQYF. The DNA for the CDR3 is TGCGCCAGCAGCTTGGATACGGGTGGGAGCACAGATACGCAGTATTTT.